These 31 T cell receptor beta chains originate from one sample sequenced in a study of blood T cell repertoires in COVID-19. Repertoires were generated with immunoSEQ multiplex PCR, while TCRdb's copy carries only in-frame clones and drops some. The profile covers under 100,000 clones, with over 70% appearing a single time and 25% taken by the ten largest. Sequencing was done on a sample of peripheral blood. Receptors originate from a man older than 75 with active or convalescent COVID-19.

This chain uses TRBV9 with TRBJ1-1; 8 bases align to TRBD1. V lost 5 bases to trimming and J lost 1 base; unmatched junction nucleotides: 1. Looked up from germline, CDR1 is SGDLS and CDR2 is YYNGEE. The CDR3 is 13 residues long. For the CDR3, the DNA is TGTGCCAGCAGGACAGGGGAGAACACTGAAGCTTTCTTT. It translates to CASRTGENTEAFF.

The rearrangement links TRBV20-1 to TRBJ1-6; D is uncertain. This CDR3 has 11 amino acids. CDR1 is DFQATT, CDR2 SNEGSKA, per germline (reference sequence). The V end was cut by 6 bases, the J end by 10 bases, with 10 bases between. Here the CDR3 DNA reads TGCAGTGCCCTCGGGGAATCACCCCTCCACTTT. Its translation: CSALGESPLHF.

This chain links TRBV5-1 with TRBJ2-5; possibly TRBD2 for D (6 bases). The CDR3 has 14 residues. Germline CDR1 reads SGHRS; CDR2 reads YFSETQ. Deletions cut 4 bases from V and 5 bases from J, with 15 bases between. CDR3 amino acids: CASSGRGSGETQYF. The CDR3 nucleotides read TGCGCCAGCAGCGGGCGGGGATCAGGGGAGACCCAGTACTTC.

The chain recombines TRBV18 with TRBJ1-1; D is uncertain. In germline, CDR1 is KGHSH, CDR2 LQKENI. CDR3 length: 14 amino acids. V was trimmed by 3 bases and J by 1 base, leaving 9 bases between them. The CDR3, as DNA: TGTGCCAGCTCACCCCAGGCGACGAACACTGAAGCTTTCTTT. Its protein product is CASSPQATNTEAFF.

V usage is TRBV5-1 and J usage is TRBJ1-4; 9 nucleotides agree with TRBD1. V shed 5 bases and J 8 bases; nucleotides not matched to a gene: 7. The CDR3 spans 14 residues. Germline CDR1 is SGHRS and CDR2 is YFSETQ. Here the CDR3 DNA reads TGCGCCAGCAGTCTGACAGGGGGTCGGGAAAAACTGTTTTTT. Its translation: CASSLTGGREKLFF.

This chain links TRBV19 with TRBJ2-5; a possible D gene is TRBD1 (5 bases). Germline V gene sequence: CDR1 LNHDA, CDR2 SQIVND (reference sequence). V lost 4 bases and J lost 4, with 10 bases in between. The CDR3 sequence is 13 residues long. The CDR3, as DNA: TGTGCCAGTAGTAATCAGGGTACAGAGACCCAGTACTTC. As protein: CASSNQGTETQYF.

This chain joins TRBV9 and TRBJ2-5, with 8 bases that match TRBD2. The germline CDR1 and CDR2 sequences are SGDLS and YYNGEE. V lost 3 bases and J lost 4; bases outside the gene matches: 11. The CDR3 runs to 16 residues. The CDR3: CASSAGSGGGSETQYF. In nucleotides, the CDR3 is TGTGCCAGCAGCGCCGGCAGCGGGGGAGGATCAGAGACCCAGTACTTC.

This chain links TRBV5-4 with TRBJ2-3, with TRBD2 matching 11 bases. The germline CDR1 and CDR2 sequences are SGHNT and YYREEE (reference sequence). The CDR3 has 14 residues. The V segment lost 5 bases and the J segment 2 bases; nucleotides outside the gene matches: 1. The CDR3 region is CASRLAGVTDTQYF. CDR3 coding DNA: TGTGCCAGCAGACTAGCGGGGGTCACAGATACGCAGTATTTT.

This clone was counted once. V usage is TRBV19 and J usage is TRBJ2-1; 7 bases are shared with TRBD2. V was pared by 3 bases and J by 10 bases, with 15 bases of the junction left unmatched. Germline-derived CDR1 and CDR2 are LNHDA and SQIVND (reference sequence). The CDR3 has 16 residues. The CDR3 DNA reads as TGTGCCAGTAGTATGAGTTGGCGGGGGTCTGGTGGCGAGCAGTTCTTC. Encoded protein: CASSMSWRGSGGEQFF.

The chain has TRBV6-5 and TRBJ2-7; 8 bases map to TRBD1. Germline trimming cut 7 bases from V and 4 bases from J; bases unmatched to any gene: 12. CDR1 and CDR2 (germline): MNHEY, SVGAGI. There are 15 residues in the CDR3. CDR3 in amino acids: CASTAWDRLGYEQYF. In DNA, the CDR3 is TGTGCCAGCACCGCGTGGGACAGGCTCGGGTACGAGCAGTACTTC.

The V call is TRBV10-2, the J call TRBJ2-7; D is perhaps TRBD2 (6 bases). Germline CDR1 WSHSY, CDR2 SAAADI. The CDR3 has 14 amino acids. The V and J ends lost 10 bases and 1 base respectively, with 17 bases between them. CDR3 residues: CATRERADSYEQYF. Here the CDR3 DNA reads TGCGCCACCCGAGAGCGGGCGGATTCCTACGAGCAGTACTTC.

The V gene is TRBV10-1, the J gene TRBJ2-7, with 9 nucleotides matching TRBD2. V dropped 6 bases and J dropped 3; count of bases not matched to a gene: 6. Germline CDR1 reads WNHNN; CDR2 reads SYGVQD (reference sequence). The length of the CDR3 is 14 residues. This chain's CDR3 is CASSLAGNNYEQYF. CDR3 nucleotides: TGCGCCAGCAGCCTAGCGGGGAACAACTACGAGCAGTACTTC.

This sequence joins TRBV6-5 and TRBJ1-4; TRBD1 matches at 7 bases. J lost 7 bases, V lost 5 bases, and 10 bases had no gene match. This CDR3 is built from 15 residues. Germline CDR1 reads MNHEY; CDR2 reads SVGAGI. Written as DNA, the CDR3 is TGTGCCAGCAGTCACGGACAGGATCAGGGTGAAAAACTGTTTTTT. It encodes CASSHGQDQGEKLFF.

The CDR3 sequence: CASTPGTAYGYTF. Written as DNA, the CDR3 is TGTGCCAGCACCCCCGGGACAGCCTATGGCTACACCTTC. The chain recombines TRBV12-3 or TRBV12-4 with TRBJ1-2; 7 nucleotides line up with TRBD1. The CDR3 extends over 13 amino acids. V shed 7 bases and J 4 bases; nucleotides not matched to a gene: 6.

The chain couples TRBV14 to TRBJ1-2; tentatively, D is TRBD1 (6 bases). This CDR3 has 16 amino acids. V was trimmed by 4 bases and J by 4 bases, leaving 19 bases between them. Germline CDR1 and CDR2: SGHDN and FVKESK. CDR3 residues: CASSRGMDSPFYGYTF. The CDR3 DNA is TGTGCCAGCAGCCGAGGAATGGACAGTCCCTTCTATGGCTACACCTTC.

This chain uses TRBV2 with TRBJ1-3; D is undetermined. This CDR3 spans 21 amino acids. Germline V gene sequence: CDR1 SNHLY, CDR2 FYNNEI. The V end was cut by 6 bases, the J end by 0 bases, with 30 bases between. The CDR3 nucleotides are TGTGCCAGCAGGTCCCCTGATGGCGGGAACCCCGAGAGGAGCTCTGGAAACACCATATATTTT. Residues: CASRSPDGGNPERSSGNTIYF.

The chain recombines TRBV4-1 with TRBJ2-5; 11 bases are shared with TRBD2. Per germline, CDR1 MGHRA and CDR2 YSYEKL. The CDR3 is made up of 16 amino acids. V gave up 1 base and J gave up 3 bases; unmatched junction bases: 4. The CDR3 DNA reads as TGCGCCAGCAGCCAAGGGGAACTAGCGGGGGAAGAGACCCAGTACTTC. Protein sequence: CASSQGELAGEETQYF.

This chain joins TRBV7-3 and TRBJ2-2; TRBD1 aligns across 8 bases. Per germline, CDR1 SGHTA and CDR2 FQGTGA. The CDR3 is 15 amino acids. V shed 5 bases and J 6 bases; nucleotides not matched to a gene: 8. For the CDR3, the DNA is TGTGCCAGCAGCACGGCACAGGGGGTCGCCGGGGAGCTGTTTTTT. This gives the protein CASSTAQGVAGELFF.

This clone was counted a single time. This sequence joins TRBV27 and TRBJ2-5; possible D gene TRBD1, 8 bases. Germline V gene data show CDR1 as MNHEY and CDR2 as SMNVEV (reference sequence). Trimming cost V 8 bases and J 0 bases, with 22 bases left between them. The length of the CDR3 is 17 residues. CDR3 loop: CASGRTGRALYQETQYF. The CDR3 DNA sequence: TGTGCCAGCGGACGGACAGGGAGGGCTTTGTACCAAGAGACCCAGTACTTC.

The chain couples TRBV19 to TRBJ1-3, with D possibly TRBD1 on 5 matching bases. There are 16 residues in the CDR3. V was pared by 4 bases and J by 0 bases, with 13 bases between. Germline V lookup: CDR1 LNHDA, CDR2 SQIVND (reference sequence). The CDR3 is CASSTRQTFSGNTIYF. The CDR3 region has the DNA TGTGCCAGTAGTACCCGACAGACCTTCTCTGGAAACACCATATATTTT.

V is TRBV5-1 and J is TRBJ2-5; 10 nucleotides line up with TRBD1. Germline loops: CDR1 SGHRS, CDR2 YFSETQ. V shed 6 bases, J shed 5 bases, and the junction held 4 bases outside the gene matches. The CDR3 sequence is 13 residues long. The CDR3 DNA sequence: TGCGCCAGCACAGACAGGGGGCTGGAGACCCAGTACTTC. It is translated as CASTDRGLETQYF.

This rearrangement joins TRBV13 to TRBJ2-1; 10 positions match TRBD2. V shed 2 bases, J shed 7 bases, and the junction held 11 bases outside the gene matches. The CDR3 contains 17 residues. Germline-derived CDR1 and CDR2 are PRHDT and FYEKMQ (reference sequence). CDR3 sequence: CASSLQAGGPVLNEQFF. CDR3 nucleotide sequence: TGTGCCAGCAGCTTACAAGCGGGGGGGCCCGTACTAAATGAGCAGTTCTTC.

The chain is built from TRBV29-1 and TRBJ2-1; no reliable D call. There are 11 residues in the CDR3. In germline, CDR1 is SQVTM, CDR2 ANQGSEA. Trimming pared 6 bases from V and 5 bases from J, leaving 8 bases between. CDR3 sequence (DNA): TGCAGCGTAGGTAGCAACAATGAGCAGTTCTTC. Translated, it gives CSVGSNNEQFF.

The chain has TRBV2 and TRBJ1-5, with D uncertain. CDR3 length: 12 residues. V lost 4 bases and J 7 bases, leaving 8 bases between the germline ends. The germline V gene has CDR1 SNHLY and CDR2 FYNNEI. Here the CDR3 reads CASSAGVQPQHF. The CDR3 DNA sequence: TGTGCCAGCAGTGCGGGAGTGCAGCCCCAGCATTTT.

The chain is built from TRBV5-6 and TRBJ1-5, with TRBD1 identical over 10 bases. There are 19 residues in the CDR3. Germline CDR1 SGHDT, CDR2 YYEEEE. V shed 1 base and J 0 bases; nucleotides not matched to a gene: 10. CDR3 sequence reads: CASSLFGGTGDISNQPQHF. CDR3 in DNA: TGTGCCAGCAGCTTGTTTGGGGGGACAGGGGATATTAGCAATCAGCCCCAGCATTTT.

The chain couples TRBV12-3 or TRBV12-4 to TRBJ2-7; 9 bases map to TRBD1. There are 13 residues in the CDR3. V was clipped by 6 bases and J by 4 bases; unmatched bases: 4. CDR3 coding DNA: TGTGCCAGCAGCCTACAGGGGGCTTACGAGCAGTACTTC. It specifies CASSLQGAYEQYF.

CDR3 nucleotides: TGTGCCAGCAGTAAACTTCCGGGACAGGAGTACGAGCAGTACTTC. This encodes CASSKLPGQEYEQYF. V usage is TRBV6-5 and J usage is TRBJ2-7, with TRBD1 identical over 8 bases. The germline gives CDR1 MNHEY, CDR2 SVGAGI. J gave up 4 bases and V 5 bases, and 10 bases lay outside the gene matches. The CDR3 contains 15 residues.

The chain combines TRBV12-5 with TRBJ2-7; TRBD1 matches 7 bases. The CDR3 has 14 amino acids. V lost 5 bases and J lost 2; bases outside the gene matches: 6. CDR1 is LGHNT, CDR2 FRNRAP, per germline. The CDR3 DNA sequence: TGTGCTAGTGGTCTCCCAGGGGGACCCTACGAGCAGTACTTC. Translation: CASGLPGGPYEQYF.

The gene calls are TRBV5-6 and TRBJ2-5; TRBD2 agrees at 7 bases. The CDR3 has 12 residues. The J segment lost 5 bases and the V segment lost 4 bases, leaving 2 bases of the junction unmatched. Germline CDR1 is SGHDT and CDR2 is YYEEEE. CDR3 loop: CASSPGGETQYF. For the CDR3, the DNA is TGTGCCAGCAGCCCCGGGGGGGAGACCCAGTACTTC. The full variable domain, in which reference TRBV5-6 and TRBJ2-5 provide the parts outside the CDR3, is DAGVTQSPTHLIKTRGQQVTLRCSPKSGHDTVSWYQQALGQGPQFIFQYYEEEERQRGNFPDRFSGHQFPNYSSELNVNALLLGDSALYLCASSPGGETQYFGPGTRLLVL.

The rearrangement uses TRBV7-2 and TRBJ2-1, with 9 bases matching TRBD1. Germline V lookup: CDR1 SGHTA, CDR2 FQGNSA. The CDR3 loop spans 14 amino acids. With 7 bases clipped from V and 5 bases from J, the junction kept 6 bases outside the gene matches. CDR3 in DNA: TGTGCCAGCATCCGGGACAGGGCTAACAATGAGCAGTTCTTC. It specifies CASIRDRANNEQFF.

In this sample, this clone turned up a few times. V and J are TRBV30 and TRBJ1-4, with 10 bases aligning to TRBD1. The V segment lost 1 base and the J segment 4 bases; nucleotides outside the gene matches: 6. This CDR3 spans 16 amino acids. Germline loops: CDR1 GTSNPN, CDR2 SVGIG (reference sequence). The CDR3 protein is CAWSGRDRGRNEKLFF. CDR3 coding DNA: TGTGCCTGGAGTGGCCGGGACAGGGGACGTAATGAAAAACTGTTTTTT.